The sequence of this TCR beta chain was determined in a study of blood T cells in healthy people across ages. The study, taken as a whole, reports: A roughly linear age-dependent decrease characterized TCR beta diversity per million T cells.

The CDR3 totals 16 residues. The ends were cut back, 5 bases at V and 3 bases at J, with 18 bases in the middle. CDR1 is SGHVS and CDR2 is FNYEAQ in the germline V gene. The use of a sample-barcoded 5' primer and a J-beta primer mix characterized a second PCR of roughly 6 to 11 cycles. Each CDR3 protein is one row after TCRdb ran MiXCR on the 5' RACE reads. The sample holds roughly 680,000 distinct CDR3 sequences, roughly half seen once. Each of the donors had around 9 milliliters of peripheral blood drawn into EDTA-treated Vacutainer tubes. This clonotype was seen more than once but under ten times. Its antigen remains unknown.

The chain couples TRBV7-6 to TRBJ2-3, with D unresolved. Sequences were obtained from blood. The sequence derives from a woman aged 80 or over in good health. The CDR3 nucleotides read TGTGCCAGCAGCCGCGGTATAGTTGGATGGACAGATACGCAGTATTTT. It is translated as CASSRGIVGWTDTQYF.